This T cell receptor beta chain came from a study of Japanese encephalitis immunity and Zika vaccine responses. Study-level information: Stimulation used either flavivirus-conserved or non-conserved ZIKV pools, or pre-vaccination JEV or YFV peptides. Peptides were 15-mers with 11-residue overlaps and predicted affinity below 50 nM.

TCRdb called the 5' RACE reads again in MiXCR, with one record for every CDR3 protein. The sample lists fewer than 400 distinct CDR3 sequences, about 3.8% seen once, with roughly 35% in the top ten. Study-wide results and caveats: JEV-pre-vaccinated donors shared more clonotypes across time-points and stimulations than YFV donors.

Peptide pools at 0.85 to 1 ug/mL each stimulated CFSE-labeled PBMCs over a 6-day culture. Unfixed live CD56-CD19-CD16-CD3+CD4+ CFSE-low cells were sorted as proliferating CD4 T cells. This clonotype counts as medium-sized. V lost 4 bases and J lost 1, with 8 bases in between. This CDR3 region has 15 residues. Per the germline V gene, CDR1 is LGHNA and CDR2 is YSLEER. Source: antigen-activated CD4+ T cells from blood, cultured, taken during a Zika inactivated vaccine study. This sequence originates from an adult man who received an inactivated Zika virus vaccine. V usage is TRBV4-3 and J usage is TRBJ2-6; no clear D. CDR3 in amino acids: CASSLVYSGANVLTF. The CDR3 nucleotides read TGCGCCAGCAGCCTAGTTTATTCTGGGGCCAACGTCCTGACTTTC.